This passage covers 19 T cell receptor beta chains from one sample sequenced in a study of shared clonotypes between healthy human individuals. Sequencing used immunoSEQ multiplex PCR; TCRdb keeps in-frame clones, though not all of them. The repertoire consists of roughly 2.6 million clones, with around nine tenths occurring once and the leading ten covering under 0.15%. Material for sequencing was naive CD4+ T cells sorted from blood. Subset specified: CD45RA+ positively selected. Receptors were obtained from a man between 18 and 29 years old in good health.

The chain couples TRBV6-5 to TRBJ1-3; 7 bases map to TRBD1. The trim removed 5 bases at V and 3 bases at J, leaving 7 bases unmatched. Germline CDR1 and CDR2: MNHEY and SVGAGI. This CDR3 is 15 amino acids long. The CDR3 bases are TGTGCCAGCAGTCAAGGGGGCGCCGGTGGAAACACCATATATTTT. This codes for CASSQGGAGGNTIYF.

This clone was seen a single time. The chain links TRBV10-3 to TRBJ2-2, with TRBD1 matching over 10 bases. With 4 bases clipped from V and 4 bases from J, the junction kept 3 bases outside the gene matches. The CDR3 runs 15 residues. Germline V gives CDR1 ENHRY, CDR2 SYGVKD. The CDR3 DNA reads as TGTGCCATCAGTGTGGACAGGGGGTCCACCGGGGAGCTGTTTTTT. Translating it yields CAISVDRGSTGELFF.

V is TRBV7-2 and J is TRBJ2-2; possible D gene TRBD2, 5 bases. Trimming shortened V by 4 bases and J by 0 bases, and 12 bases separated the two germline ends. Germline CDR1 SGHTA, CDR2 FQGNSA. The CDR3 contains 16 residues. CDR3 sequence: CASSSLAISNTGELFF. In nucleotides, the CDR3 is TGTGCCAGCAGCTCGTTAGCGATCTCGAACACCGGGGAGCTGTTTTTT.

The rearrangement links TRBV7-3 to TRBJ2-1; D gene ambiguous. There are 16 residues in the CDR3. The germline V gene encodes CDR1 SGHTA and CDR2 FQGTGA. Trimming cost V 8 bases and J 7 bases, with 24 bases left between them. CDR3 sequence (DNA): TGTGCCAGCGCCATAGGGCCAATGCCCGGAGTGAATGAGCAGTTCTTC. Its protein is CASAIGPMPGVNEQFF.

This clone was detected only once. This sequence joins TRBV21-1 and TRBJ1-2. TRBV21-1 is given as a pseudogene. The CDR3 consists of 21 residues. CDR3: CASPSLGVVEPANPSSYGYTF. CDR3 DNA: TGTGCCAGCCCCAGCCTAGGTGTTGTAGAGCCCGCTAATCCATCTAGCTATGGCTACACCTTC.

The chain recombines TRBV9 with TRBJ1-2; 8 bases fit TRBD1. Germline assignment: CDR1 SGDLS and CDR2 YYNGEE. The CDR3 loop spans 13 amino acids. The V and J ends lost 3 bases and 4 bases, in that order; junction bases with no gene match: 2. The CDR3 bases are TGTGCCAGCAGCGCAGGGGGCGTCTATGGCTACACCTTC. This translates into CASSAGGVYGYTF. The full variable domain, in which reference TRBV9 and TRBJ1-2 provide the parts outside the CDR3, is DSGVTQTPKHLITATGQRVTLRCSPRSGDLSVYWYQQSLDQGLQFLIQYYNGEERAKGNILERFSAQQFPDLHSELNLSSLELGDSALYFCASSAGGVYGYTFGSGTRLTVV.

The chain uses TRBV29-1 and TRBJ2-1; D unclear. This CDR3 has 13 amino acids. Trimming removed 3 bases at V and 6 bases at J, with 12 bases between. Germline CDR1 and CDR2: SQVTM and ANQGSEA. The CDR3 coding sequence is TGCAGCGTTGAGGGGTTAGGGCGCAATGAGCAGTTCTTC. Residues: CSVEGLGRNEQFF.

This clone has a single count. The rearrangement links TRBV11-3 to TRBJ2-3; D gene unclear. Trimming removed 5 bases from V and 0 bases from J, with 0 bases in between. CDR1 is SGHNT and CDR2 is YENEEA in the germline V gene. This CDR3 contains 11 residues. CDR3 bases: TGTGCCAGCAGCAGCACAGATACGCAGTATTTT. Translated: CASSSTDTQYF.

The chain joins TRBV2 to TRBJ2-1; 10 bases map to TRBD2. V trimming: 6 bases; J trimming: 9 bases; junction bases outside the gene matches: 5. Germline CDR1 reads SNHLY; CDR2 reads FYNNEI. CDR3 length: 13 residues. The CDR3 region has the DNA TGTGCCAGCAGCTCAACTAGCGGGGCTGAGCAGTTCTTC. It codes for CASSSTSGAEQFF.

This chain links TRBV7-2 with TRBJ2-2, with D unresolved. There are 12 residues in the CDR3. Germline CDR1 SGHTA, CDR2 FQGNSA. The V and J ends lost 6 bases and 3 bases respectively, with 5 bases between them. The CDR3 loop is CASSWHTGELFF. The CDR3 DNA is TGTGCCAGCAGTTGGCACACCGGGGAGCTGTTTTTT.

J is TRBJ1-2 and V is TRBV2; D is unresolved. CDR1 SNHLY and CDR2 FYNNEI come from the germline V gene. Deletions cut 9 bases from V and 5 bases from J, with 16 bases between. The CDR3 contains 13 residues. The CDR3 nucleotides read TGTGCCAGTTCCGGACGGGCGCCTTATGGCTACACCTTC. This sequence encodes CASSGRAPYGYTF. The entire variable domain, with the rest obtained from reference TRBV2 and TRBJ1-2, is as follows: EPEVTQTPSHQVTQMGQEVILRCVPISNHLYFYWYRQILGQKVEFLVSFYNNEISEKSEIFDDQFSVERPDGSNFTLKIRSTKLEDSAMYFCASSGRAPYGYTFGSGTRLTVV.

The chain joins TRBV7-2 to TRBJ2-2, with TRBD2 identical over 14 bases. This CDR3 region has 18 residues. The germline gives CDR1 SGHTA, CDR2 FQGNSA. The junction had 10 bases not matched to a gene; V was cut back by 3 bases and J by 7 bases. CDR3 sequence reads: CASSFRLAGGPSIGELFF. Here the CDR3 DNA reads TGTGCCAGCAGCTTTCGACTAGCGGGAGGGCCGAGTATCGGGGAGCTGTTTTTT. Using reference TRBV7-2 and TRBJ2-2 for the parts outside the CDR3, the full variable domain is GAGVSQSPSNKVTEKGKDVELRCDPISGHTALYWYRQSLGQGLEFLIYFQGNSAPDKSGLPSDRFSAERTGGSVSTLTIQRTQQEDSAVYLCASSFRLAGGPSIGELFFGEGSRLTVL.

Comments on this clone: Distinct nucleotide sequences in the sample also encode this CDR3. The CDR3 here is CASSLGTGPYEQYF. CDR3 in DNA: TGCGCCAGCAGCTTAGGGACAGGACCCTACGAGCAGTACTTC. The chain recombines TRBV5-1 with TRBJ2-7; 8 nucleotides line up with TRBD1. Trimming removed 2 bases from V and 2 bases from J; junction bases left unmatched: 3. Germline V gene lookup returns CDR1 SGHRS and CDR2 YFSETQ. The CDR3 runs 14 residues. Full variable domain (outside the CDR3, taken from reference TRBV5-1 and TRBJ2-7): KAGVTQTPRYLIKTRGQQVTLSCSPISGHRSVSWYQQTPGQGLQFLFEYFSETQRNKGNFPGRFSGRQFSNSRSEMNVSTLELGDSALYLCASSLGTGPYEQYFGPGTRLTVT.

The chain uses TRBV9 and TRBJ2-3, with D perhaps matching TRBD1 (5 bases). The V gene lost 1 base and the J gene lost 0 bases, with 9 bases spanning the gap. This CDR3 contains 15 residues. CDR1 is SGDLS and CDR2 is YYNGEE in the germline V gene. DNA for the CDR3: TGTGCCAGCAGCGTAAGGGGCGAGAGCACAGATACGCAGTATTTT. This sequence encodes CASSVRGESTDTQYF.

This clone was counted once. CDR3 in amino acids: CAISESSGGGYGYTF. Written as DNA, the CDR3 is TGTGCCATCAGTGAGTCGAGCGGGGGAGGCTATGGCTACACCTTC. The gene calls are TRBV10-3 and TRBJ1-2; D is possibly TRBD1 (5 bases). The CDR3 totals 15 residues. Germline V gene lookup returns CDR1 ENHRY and CDR2 SYGVKD. Between the trimmed V and J ends, which lost 0 bases and 4 bases, there was a span of 12 bases.

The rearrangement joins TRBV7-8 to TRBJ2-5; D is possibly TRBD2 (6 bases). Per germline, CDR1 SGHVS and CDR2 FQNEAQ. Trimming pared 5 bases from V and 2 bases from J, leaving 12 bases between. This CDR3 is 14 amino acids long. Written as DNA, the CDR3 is TGTGCCAGCAGCCCGGGGGAGCGGCAAGAGACCCAGTACTTC. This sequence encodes CASSPGERQETQYF. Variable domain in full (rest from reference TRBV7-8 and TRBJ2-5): GAGVSQSPRYKVAKRGQDVALRCDPISGHVSLFWYQQALGQGPEFLTYFQNEAQLDKSGLPSDRFFAERPEGSVSTLKIQRTQQEDSAVYLCASSPGERQETQYFGPGTRLLVL.

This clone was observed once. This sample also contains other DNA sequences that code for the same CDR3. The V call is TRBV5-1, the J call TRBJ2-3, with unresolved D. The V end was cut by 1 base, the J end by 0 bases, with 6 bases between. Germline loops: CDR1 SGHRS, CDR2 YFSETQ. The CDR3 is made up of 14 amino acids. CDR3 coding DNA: TGCGCCAGCAGCTTGTCGGTTAGCACAGATACGCAGTATTTT. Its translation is CASSLSVSTDTQYF.

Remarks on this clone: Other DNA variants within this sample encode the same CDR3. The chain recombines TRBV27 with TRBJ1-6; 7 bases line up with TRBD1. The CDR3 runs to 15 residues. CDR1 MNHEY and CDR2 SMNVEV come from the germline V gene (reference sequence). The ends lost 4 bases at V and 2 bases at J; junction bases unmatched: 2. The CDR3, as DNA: TGTGCCAGCAGTTCAGGACAGGCCTATAATTCACCCCTCCACTTT. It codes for CASSSGQAYNSPLHF.

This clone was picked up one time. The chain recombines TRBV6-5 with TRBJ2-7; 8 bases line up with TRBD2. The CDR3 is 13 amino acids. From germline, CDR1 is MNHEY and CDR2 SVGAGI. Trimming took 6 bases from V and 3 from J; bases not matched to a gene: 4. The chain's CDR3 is CASSGRGGYEQYF. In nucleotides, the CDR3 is TGTGCCAGCAGCGGTCGGGGGGGCTACGAGCAGTACTTC.